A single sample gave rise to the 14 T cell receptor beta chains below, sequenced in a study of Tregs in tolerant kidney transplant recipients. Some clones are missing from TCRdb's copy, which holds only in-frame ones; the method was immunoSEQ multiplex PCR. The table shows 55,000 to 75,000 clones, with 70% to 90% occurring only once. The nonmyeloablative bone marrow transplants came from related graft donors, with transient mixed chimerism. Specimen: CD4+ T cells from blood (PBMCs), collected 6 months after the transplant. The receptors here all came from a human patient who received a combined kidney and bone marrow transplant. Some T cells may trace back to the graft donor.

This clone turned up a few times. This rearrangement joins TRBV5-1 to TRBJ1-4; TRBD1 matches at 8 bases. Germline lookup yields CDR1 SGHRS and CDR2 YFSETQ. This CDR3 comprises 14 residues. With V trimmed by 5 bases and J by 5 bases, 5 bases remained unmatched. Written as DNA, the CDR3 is TGCGCCAGCAGTGGGACAGGTTTAAATGAAAAACTGTTTTTT. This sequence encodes CASSGTGLNEKLFF.

CDR3 nucleotides: TGTGCCAGCAGCCAAGTTGGGACAGCGGGAGCTGAGCAGTTCTTC. This gives the protein CASSQVGTAGAEQFF. V usage is TRBV14 and J usage is TRBJ2-1, with a weak D call TRBD2 (8 bases). The germline CDR1 and CDR2 sequences are SGHDN and FVKESK. The CDR3 consists of 15 residues. Trimming took 1 base from V and 9 from J, leaving 16 bases between them. Drawing the rest from reference TRBV14 and TRBJ2-1, the complete variable domain is EAGVTQFPSHSVIEKGQTVTLRCDPISGHDNLYWYRRVMGKEIKFLLHFVKESKQDESGMPNNRFLAERTGGTYSTLKVQPAELEDSGVYFCASSQVGTAGAEQFFGPGTRLTVL.

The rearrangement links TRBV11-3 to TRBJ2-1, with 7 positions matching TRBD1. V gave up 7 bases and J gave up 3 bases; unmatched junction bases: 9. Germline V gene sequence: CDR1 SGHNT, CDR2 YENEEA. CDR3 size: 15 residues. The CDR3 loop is CASNPRGISYNEQFF. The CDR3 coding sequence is TGTGCCAGCAACCCCAGGGGGATTAGCTACAATGAGCAGTTCTTC.

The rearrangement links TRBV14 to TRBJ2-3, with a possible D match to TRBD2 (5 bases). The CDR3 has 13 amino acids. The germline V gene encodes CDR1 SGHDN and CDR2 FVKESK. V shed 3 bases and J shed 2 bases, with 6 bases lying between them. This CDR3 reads CASSQGVTDTQYF. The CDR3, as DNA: TGTGCCAGCAGCCAGGGAGTCACAGATACGCAGTATTTT.

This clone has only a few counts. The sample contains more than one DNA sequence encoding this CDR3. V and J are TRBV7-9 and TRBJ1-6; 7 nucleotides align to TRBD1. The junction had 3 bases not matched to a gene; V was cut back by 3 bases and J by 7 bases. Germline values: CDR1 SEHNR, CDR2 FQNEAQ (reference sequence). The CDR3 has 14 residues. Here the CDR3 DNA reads TGTGCCAGCAGCTTGGACAGGTCAAATTCACCCCTCCACTTT. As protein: CASSLDRSNSPLHF.

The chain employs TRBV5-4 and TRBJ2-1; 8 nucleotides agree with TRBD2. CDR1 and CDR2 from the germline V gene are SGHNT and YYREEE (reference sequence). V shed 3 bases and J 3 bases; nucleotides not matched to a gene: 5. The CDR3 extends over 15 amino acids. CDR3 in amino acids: CASSSPGLGYNEQFF. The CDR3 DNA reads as TGTGCCAGCAGCTCGCCGGGACTAGGCTACAATGAGCAGTTCTTC.

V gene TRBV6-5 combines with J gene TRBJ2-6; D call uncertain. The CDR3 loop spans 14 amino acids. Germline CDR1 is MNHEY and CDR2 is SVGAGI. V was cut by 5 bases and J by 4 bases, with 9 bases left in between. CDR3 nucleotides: TGTGCCAGCAGTACCCCCTACGGGGCCAACGTCCTGACTTTC. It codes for CASSTPYGANVLTF.

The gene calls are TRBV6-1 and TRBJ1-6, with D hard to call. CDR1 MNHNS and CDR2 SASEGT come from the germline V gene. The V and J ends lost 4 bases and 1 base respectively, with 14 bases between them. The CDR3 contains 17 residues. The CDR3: CASSVLRPASYNSPLHF. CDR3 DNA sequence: TGTGCCAGCAGTGTGCTTCGCCCAGCGTCCTATAATTCACCCCTCCACTTT.

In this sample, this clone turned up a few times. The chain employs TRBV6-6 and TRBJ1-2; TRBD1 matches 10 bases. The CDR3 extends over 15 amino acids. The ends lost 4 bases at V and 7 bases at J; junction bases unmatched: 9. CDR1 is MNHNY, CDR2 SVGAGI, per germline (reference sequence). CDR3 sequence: CASSSEYRQGAGYTF. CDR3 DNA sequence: TGTGCCAGCAGTTCCGAGTACCGACAGGGGGCTGGCTACACCTTC.

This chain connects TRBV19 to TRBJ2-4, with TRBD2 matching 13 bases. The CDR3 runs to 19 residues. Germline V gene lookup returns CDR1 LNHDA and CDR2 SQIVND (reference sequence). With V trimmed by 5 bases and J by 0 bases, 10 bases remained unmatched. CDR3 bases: TGTGCCAGTAGTGACCGACTAGCGGGGGGCCGTCTAGCCAAAAACATTCAGTACTTC. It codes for CASSDRLAGGRLAKNIQYF.

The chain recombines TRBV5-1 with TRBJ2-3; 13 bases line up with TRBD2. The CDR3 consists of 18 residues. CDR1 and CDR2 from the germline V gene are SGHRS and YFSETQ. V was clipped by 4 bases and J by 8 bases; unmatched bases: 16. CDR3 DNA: TGCGCCAGCAGCCGAAGGACCGGGACTAGCGGGAAAGTAGGTACGCAGTATTTT. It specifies CASSRRTGTSGKVGTQYF.

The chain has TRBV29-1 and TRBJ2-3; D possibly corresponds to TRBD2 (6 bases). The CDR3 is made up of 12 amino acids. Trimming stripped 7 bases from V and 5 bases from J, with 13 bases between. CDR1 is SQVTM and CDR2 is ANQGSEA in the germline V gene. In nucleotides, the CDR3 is TGCAGCGCCCCAGACGGGGGAGATACGCAGTATTTT. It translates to CSAPDGGDTQYF.

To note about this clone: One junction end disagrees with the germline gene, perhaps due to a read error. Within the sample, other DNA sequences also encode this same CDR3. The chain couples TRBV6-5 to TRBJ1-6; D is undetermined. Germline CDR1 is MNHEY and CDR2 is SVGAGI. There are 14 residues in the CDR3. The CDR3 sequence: CASSYLGINSPLHF. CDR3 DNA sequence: TGTGCCAGCAGTTACCTCGGGATTAATTCCCCCCTCCACTTT.

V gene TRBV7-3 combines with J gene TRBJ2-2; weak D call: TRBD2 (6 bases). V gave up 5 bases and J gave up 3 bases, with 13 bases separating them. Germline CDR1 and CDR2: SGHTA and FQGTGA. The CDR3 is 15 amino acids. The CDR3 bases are TGTGCCAGCAGCAGGATGGGAGGTGACACCGGGGAGCTGTTTTTT. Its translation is CASSRMGGDTGELFF.